Each of the 29 T cell receptor beta chains below was sequenced from the same sample in a study of radiotherapy plus CTLA-4 blockade in lung cancer. The method was immunoSEQ multiplex PCR; TCRdb's version includes in-frame clones alone and lacks a portion of them. The repertoire holds about 24,000 clones, with 71% as singletons. The sample here was peripheral blood, taken from a patient treated with radiotherapy plus ipilimumab. The source of these receptors is a human donor with non-small cell lung cancer whose response to radiotherapy plus ipilimumab could not be evaluated.

The chain combines TRBV5-1 with TRBJ2-5; 9 nucleotides match TRBD2. The V gene's germline CDR1 is SGHRS and CDR2 YFSETQ. The CDR3 is 14 residues long. Unmatched junction bases numbered 6, after V lost 4 bases and J lost 5 bases. In DNA, the CDR3 is TGCGCCAGCAGCCCGGGACTAGCCACCGAGACCCAGTACTTC. Amino acid sequence: CASSPGLATETQYF.

V and J are TRBV2 and TRBJ1-4, with a tentative D call TRBD1 (5 bases). V was shortened by 6 bases and J by 7 bases, with 9 bases between the two germline ends. This CDR3 has 12 residues. Looked up from germline, CDR1 is SNHLY and CDR2 is FYNNEI. This CDR3 reads CASRQETEKLFF. The CDR3 bases are TGTGCCAGCAGACAGGAGACTGAAAAACTGTTTTTT. Full variable domain (missing parts from reference TRBV2 and TRBJ1-4): EPEVTQTPSHQVTQMGQEVILRCVPISNHLYFYWYRQILGQKVEFLVSFYNNEISEKSEIFDDQFSVERPDGSNFTLKIRSTKLEDSAMYFCASRQETEKLFFGSGTQLSVL.

The chain carries TRBV28 and TRBJ2-2; D remains ambiguous. V dropped 4 bases and J dropped 5 bases, with 5 bases sitting between them. The CDR3 is 12 amino acids. In germline, CDR1 is MDHEN, CDR2 SYDVKM. The CDR3 sequence: CASSSHTGELFF. The CDR3 nucleotides read TGTGCCAGCAGTTCCCATACCGGGGAGCTGTTTTTT.

V and J are TRBV6-5 and TRBJ1-1; tentatively, D is TRBD1 (6 bases). CDR1 is MNHEY, CDR2 SVGAGI, per germline. V was shortened by 5 bases and J by 6 bases, with 13 bases between the two germline ends. CDR3 size: 13 residues. CDR3 loop: CASSRQQGPEAFF. For the CDR3, the DNA is TGTGCCAGCAGTCGCCAACAGGGTCCTGAAGCTTTCTTT.

J is TRBJ1-1 and V is TRBV6-5; TRBD1 is a possible D gene (5 bases). There are 15 residues in the CDR3. Trimming stripped 1 base from V and 6 bases from J, with 15 bases between. CDR1 and CDR2 (germline): MNHEY, SVGAGI. CDR3 in DNA: TGTGCCAGCAGTTACTTGGAGGGGCGGAATGCTGAAGCTTTCTTT. It yields the protein CASSYLEGRNAEAFF.

The chain recombines TRBV9 with TRBJ1-3; D gene ambiguous. The CDR3 is made up of 15 amino acids. The germline V and J ends were trimmed by 4 bases and 0 bases, with 11 bases remaining between them. Germline assignment: CDR1 SGDLS and CDR2 YYNGEE. The DNA of the CDR3 is TGTGCCAGCAGCATAGAGGGAGCCTCTGGAAACACCATATATTTT. The encoded protein is CASSIEGASGNTIYF.

J is TRBJ2-1 and V is TRBV28, with TRBD2 matching over 11 bases. The CDR3 covers 17 residues. V gave up 5 bases and J gave up 0 bases; unmatched junction bases: 6. CDR1 is MDHEN, CDR2 SYDVKM, per germline. The CDR3 here is CASSVLTSGSSYNEQFF. The CDR3 DNA reads as TGTGCCAGCAGTGTTCTTACTAGCGGGAGCTCCTACAATGAGCAGTTCTTC.

This sequence joins TRBV10-1 and TRBJ1-1; D unclear. The CDR3 totals 13 residues. Trimming removed 3 bases at V and 1 base at J, with 6 bases between. Germline lookup yields CDR1 WNHNN and CDR2 SYGVQD (reference sequence). CDR3 in DNA: TGCGCCAGCAGTGAACAGCCGAACACTGAAGCTTTCTTT. Translated, it gives CASSEQPNTEAFF.

This sequence joins TRBV2 and TRBJ2-3; TRBD1 matches at 7 bases. The CDR3 is 16 residues long. Germline V gene sequence: CDR1 SNHLY, CDR2 FYNNEI. The ends lost 9 bases at V and 1 base at J; junction bases unmatched: 13. This CDR3 is CASMINRDRRTDTQYF. The CDR3 bases are TGTGCCAGTATGATCAACCGGGACAGACGCACAGATACGCAGTATTTT.

In this sample, this clone turned up once. The gene calls are TRBV5-5 and TRBJ2-7, with D uncertain. CDR3 length: 13 amino acids. The germline V gene encodes CDR1 SGHKS and CDR2 YYEKEE (reference sequence). V gave up 0 bases and J gave up 6 bases, with 10 bases separating them. Here the CDR3 DNA reads TGTGCCAGCAGCTTGGGAAGAGGAGCCGAGCAGTACTTC. Its protein product is CASSLGRGAEQYF.

The chain combines TRBV19 with TRBJ2-1, with 7 bases that match TRBD2. V lost 2 bases, J lost 8 bases, and 9 bases stayed unmatched. From germline, CDR1 is LNHDA and CDR2 SQIVND (reference sequence). The CDR3 loop spans 15 amino acids. The chain's CDR3 is CASSIRRTRVDEQFF. In nucleotides, the CDR3 is TGTGCCAGTAGTATACGACGGACTAGGGTCGATGAGCAGTTCTTC.

The chain combines TRBV5-1 with TRBJ1-4; D possibly corresponds to TRBD1 (6 bases). The CDR3 is 18 amino acids. V lost 4 bases, J lost 1 base, and 20 bases lay in between. Germline V CDR1 and CDR2: SGHRS, YFSETQ. CDR3 loop: CASSPWGTGQGTNEKLFF. Here the CDR3 DNA reads TGCGCCAGCAGCCCCTGGGGAACAGGGCAGGGAACTAATGAAAAACTGTTTTTT.

The CDR3, as DNA: TGTGCCAGCAGCTTAGCCCCCAGGGGAACAGATACGCAGTATTTT. Protein: CASSLAPRGTDTQYF. The chain uses TRBV7-2 and TRBJ2-3; weak D call: TRBD1 (6 bases). The germline CDR1 and CDR2 sequences are SGHTA and FQGNSA. Trimming removed 0 bases from V and 3 bases from J, with 10 bases in between. The CDR3 consists of 15 residues.

This clone showed up just a few times. The genes are TRBV6-6 and TRBJ2-7, with 7 bases aligning to TRBD2. The CDR3 extends over 13 amino acids. V gave up 9 bases and J gave up 7 bases; unmatched junction bases: 12. Germline CDR1 is MNHNY and CDR2 is SVGAGI (reference sequence). The CDR3, as DNA: TGTGCCAGTAAGCGGGACCCCCGGGGGGAGCAGTACTTC. It encodes CASKRDPRGEQYF.

This clone was recorded a few times. The chain couples TRBV6-5 to TRBJ1-3; 7 bases line up with TRBD1. The V segment lost 6 bases and the J segment 0 bases; nucleotides outside the gene matches: 2. The CDR3 runs 14 residues. CDR1 and CDR2 (germline): MNHEY, SVGAGI. Here the CDR3 DNA reads TGTGCCAGCAGAGCAGGGGGCTCTGGAAACACCATATATTTT. Translation gives CASRAGGSGNTIYF.

This chain connects TRBV7-2 to TRBJ1-1; D possibly corresponds to TRBD1 (6 bases). Germline V lookup: CDR1 SGHTA, CDR2 FQGNSA. The CDR3 is 15 amino acids. V lost 3 bases to trimming and J lost 4 bases, with 15 bases between them. The DNA of the CDR3 is TGTGCCAGCAGCTTGGGAACAGGGTTGCCCACTGAAGCTTTCTTT. Its translation: CASSLGTGLPTEAFF.

This chain links TRBV5-1 with TRBJ2-7, with no clear D. Germline-derived CDR1 and CDR2 are SGHRS and YFSETQ. This CDR3 is built from 11 residues. With 4 bases removed from V and 9 bases from J, the gap between germline ends came to 11 bases. The CDR3 reads CASSNDWVQYF. CDR3 DNA sequence: TGCGCCAGCAGCAACGACTGGGTGCAGTACTTC.

This clone has a handful of counts. The V and J genes are TRBV7-9 and TRBJ1-4; tentative D call: TRBD1 (5 bases). The germline V and J ends were trimmed by 5 bases and 2 bases, with 12 bases remaining between them. Germline values: CDR1 SEHNR, CDR2 FQNEAQ (reference sequence). The CDR3 loop spans 15 amino acids. CDR3 bases: TGTGCCAGCAGCCCCCGGGCAGGGACTAATGAAAAACTGTTTTTT. Translating gives CASSPRAGTNEKLFF.

The chain uses TRBV4-1 and TRBJ1-5; D unresolved. CDR1 and CDR2 from the germline V gene are MGHRA and YSYEKL. Trimming shortened V by 1 base and J by 5 bases, and 6 bases separated the two germline ends. The CDR3 extends over 13 amino acids. DNA of the CDR3: TGCGCCAGCAGCCAAGGACTTTATCAGCCCCAGCATTTT. This codes for CASSQGLYQPQHF.

The chain couples TRBV5-1 to TRBJ2-7; D remains ambiguous. The CDR3 runs 15 residues. With 0 bases removed from V and 0 bases from J, the gap between germline ends came to 10 bases. The germline gives CDR1 SGHRS, CDR2 YFSETQ. CDR3 in amino acids: CASSLGQDSSYEQYF. The CDR3, as DNA: TGCGCCAGCAGCTTGGGCCAGGATAGCTCCTACGAGCAGTACTTC.

This chain joins TRBV30 and TRBJ2-5; 7 bases match TRBD2. This CDR3 region has 12 residues. Trimming removed 3 bases from V and 7 bases from J; junction bases left unmatched: 5. Germline V CDR1 and CDR2: GTSNPN, SVGIG (reference sequence). CDR3 protein: CAWSRDYATQYF. CDR3 sequence (DNA): TGTGCCTGGAGCCGGGACTATGCGACCCAGTACTTC.

The J gene is TRBJ2-3, the V gene TRBV4-1; TRBD2 aligns across 9 bases. The CDR3 is 16 residues long. CDR1 is MGHRA, CDR2 YSYEKL, per germline. After removal of 4 bases from V and 0 bases from J, the junction contained 5 bases not matched to a gene. The CDR3 spells CASSRQREVSTDTQYF. The CDR3 DNA sequence: TGCGCCAGCAGCCGTCAGCGGGAGGTTAGCACAGATACGCAGTATTTT.

V and J are TRBV18 and TRBJ2-5; D might be TRBD1 (5 bases). The CDR3 contains 14 residues. Trimming removed 2 bases from V and 4 bases from J, with 11 bases in between. Per germline, CDR1 KGHSH and CDR2 LQKENI. The CDR3 reads CASSPWTMGETQYF. CDR3 nucleotides: TGTGCCAGCTCACCATGGACAATGGGAGAGACCCAGTACTTC.

The chain recombines TRBV5-1 with TRBJ1-2; 7 positions agree with TRBD1. J lost 8 bases, V lost 4 bases, and 17 bases had no gene match. Germline V CDR1 and CDR2: SGHRS, YFSETQ. This CDR3 spans 16 amino acids. CDR3: CASSTNPGTGVDGYTF. CDR3 coding DNA: TGCGCCAGCAGCACCAACCCGGGCACAGGGGTTGACGGCTACACCTTC.

This clone was seen a handful of times. The chain couples TRBV14 to TRBJ2-1; D possibly corresponds to TRBD1 (5 bases). The length of the CDR3 is 14 residues. The germline V and J ends were trimmed by 8 bases and 0 bases, with 11 bases remaining between them. CDR1 is SGHDN and CDR2 is FVKESK in the germline V gene. In nucleotides, the CDR3 is TGTGCCAGCGCAGACAGCCTCTCCTACAATGAGCAGTTCTTC. Translation: CASADSLSYNEQFF. The variable domain in full, completed from reference TRBV14 and TRBJ2-1, reads EAGVTQFPSHSVIEKGQTVTLRCDPISGHDNLYWYRRVMGKEIKFLLHFVKESKQDESGMPNNRFLAERTGGTYSTLKVQPAELEDSGVYFCASADSLSYNEQFFGPGTRLTVL.

The gene calls are TRBV29-1 and TRBJ1-1; D uncertain. Germline V gene sequence: CDR1 SQVTM, CDR2 ANQGSEA. Trimming left V 2 bases short and J 1 base short, with 8 bases between. The CDR3 runs 13 residues. The CDR3 DNA reads TGCAGCGTTGAATTTGGCAGGAACACTGAAGCTTTCTTT. Translating gives CSVEFGRNTEAFF.

This clone appeared once. The V and J genes are TRBV5-1 and TRBJ2-5; D is perhaps TRBD2 (6 bases). The CDR3 is 16 residues long. The germline V gene encodes CDR1 SGHRS and CDR2 YFSETQ. V dropped 0 bases and J dropped 2 bases, with 14 bases sitting between them. CDR3 DNA sequence: TGCGCCAGCAGCTTGGTGCCTAGCGATGGGCAAGAGACCCAGTACTTC. Translating it yields CASSLVPSDGQETQYF.

This clone rates as large (0.1 to 1%). The CDR3 DNA reads as TGTGCCAGCAGTCCACTAAGCTCTGGAAACACCATATATTTT. This gives the protein CASSPLSSGNTIYF. The rearrangement joins TRBV27 to TRBJ1-3; no clear D. The CDR3 sequence is 14 residues long. The V and J ends lost 5 bases and 0 bases respectively, with 8 bases between them. Germline CDR1 and CDR2: MNHEY and SMNVEV (reference sequence).

The rearrangement joins TRBV19 to TRBJ1-1; 9 bases agree with TRBD1. J lost 2 bases, V lost 5 bases, and 6 bases had no gene match. The CDR3 has 15 residues. Germline CDR1 and CDR2: LNHDA and SQIVND (reference sequence). The chain's CDR3 is CASSRTGQGNTEAFF. The CDR3 DNA follows: TGTGCCAGTAGTCGTACGGGACAGGGTAACACTGAAGCTTTCTTT.